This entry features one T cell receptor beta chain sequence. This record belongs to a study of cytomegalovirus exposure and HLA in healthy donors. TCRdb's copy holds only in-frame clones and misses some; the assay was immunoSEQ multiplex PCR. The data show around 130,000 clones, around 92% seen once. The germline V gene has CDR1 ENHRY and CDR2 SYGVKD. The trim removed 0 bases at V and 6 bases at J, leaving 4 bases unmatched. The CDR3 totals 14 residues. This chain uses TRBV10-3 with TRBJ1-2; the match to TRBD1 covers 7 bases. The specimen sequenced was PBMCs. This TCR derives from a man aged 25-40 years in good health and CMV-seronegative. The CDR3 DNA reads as TGTGCCATCAGTGAGTCTGGACAGGCCCATGGCTACACCTTC. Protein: CAISESGQAHGYTF.